This T cell receptor beta chain stems from a study of blood T cell repertoires in COVID-19. On the study more broadly: Samples came from the United States, Italy and Spain, spanning acute and convalescent COVID-19. The cDNA or gDNA used as material had been derived from T cells, B-cell-depleted T cells, or PBMCs.

This CDR3 spans 12 amino acids. V was cut by 4 bases and J by 5 bases, with 8 bases left in between. The germline V gene has CDR1 KGHSH and CDR2 LQKENI. Original analysis: Using reference gene primer amplification, nucleated cell counts were estimated. The method was immunoSEQ multiplex PCR; TCRdb's version includes in-frame clones alone and lacks a portion of them. V and J calls and clone size are as listed in that table; D and trimming were resolved from the DNA. The sample consists of fewer than 130,000 clones, about 85% of them appearing once. The sequence was obtained from a human donor in a cohort sampled during active COVID-19. Sequencing was performed on peripheral blood. The chain uses TRBV18 and TRBJ2-5; D is unresolved. CDR3 protein: CASSRAGETQYF. The CDR3 DNA reads TGTGCCAGCTCACGGGCTGGGGAGACCCAGTACTTC.